The TCR beta chain described here comes from a study of cytomegalovirus exposure and HLA in healthy donors. Study-wide background: Out of 170 million or so T cells, an earlier analysis found 117 million unique TCR beta sequences in total.

The ends lost 6 bases at V and 1 base at J; junction bases unmatched: 12. Germline-derived CDR1 and CDR2 are KGHSH and LQKENI. The CDR3 contains 18 residues. The primer mix had 60 Vbeta and 13 Jbeta primers. The data were produced by immunoSEQ multiplex PCR, yet TCRdb's version contains in-frame clones alone and is incomplete. The table lists approximately 90,000 clones, around three quarters of them singletons. The chain employs TRBV18 and TRBJ1-5; 10 bases match TRBD1. The sequence was obtained from a man aged 35 to 55 in good health and CMV-seronegative. What was sequenced was PBMCs. This CDR3 is CASSLTTGTGASNQPQHF. As DNA, the CDR3 is TGTGCCAGCTCCCTAACCACCGGGACAGGGGCCAGCAATCAGCCCCAGCATTTT.